The clone carrying this TCR beta chain is a singleton in its sample. These data originate in a study of blood T cell repertoires in COVID-19. The overall study: The samples span acute and convalescent COVID-19 from the United States, Italy and Spain. Nucleic acid was either cDNA or gDNA, and it came from T cells, B-cell-depleted T cells, or PBMCs.

The authors' processing: Amplification with reference gene primers provided the estimates of nucleated cell counts. TCRdb's table, derived via immunoSEQ multiplex PCR, lists solely in-frame clones and lacks some. V, J and clone size reflect that table, while D and trimming were determined from the DNA. The sample records around 120,000 clones, about 80% being singletons. The receptor's source is a human donor in a cohort sampled during active COVID-19. The source material was peripheral blood.

CDR3 in DNA: TGTGCCAGCAGTCTACAAAGGGGGTCTGTTGAAAAACTGTTTTTT. Protein: CASSLQRGSVEKLFF. The chain carries TRBV28 and TRBJ1-4, with a tentative D call TRBD1 (6 bases). With 5 bases removed from V and 7 bases from J, the gap between germline ends came to 17 bases. Germline V lookup: CDR1 MDHEN, CDR2 SYDVKM. The length of the CDR3 is 15 residues.